Presented here are 16 T cell receptor beta chains from one specimen sequenced in a study of spatial heterogeneity in lung cancer. Study-wide results and limits: Higher tumor mutation counts went along with higher counts of expanded intratumoral alpha and beta TCRs.

The time point is: sample taken at primary tumor resection. These TCRs' antigens remain unknown. One entry per CDR3 protein results from TCRdb running MiXCR on the 5' RACE reads. The sample consists of 7,000 to 8,500 distinct CDR3 sequences, 7.5% to 10% of them appearing once. The sequencing used lung tumor tissue, collected at surgery. The receptors were gathered from a male donor with early-stage non-small cell lung cancer.

V usage is TRBV5-5 and J usage is TRBJ1-1; D gene unclear. CDR1 is SGHKS, CDR2 YYEKEE, per germline (reference sequence). Trimming shortened V by 0 bases and J by 5 bases, and 17 bases separated the two germline ends. The CDR3 contains 16 residues. The CDR3 sequence is CASSLGRERRVTEAFF. Written as DNA, the CDR3 is TGTGCCAGCAGCTTGGGGAGGGAAAGGCGCGTGACTGAAGCTTTCTTT. Using reference TRBV5-5 and TRBJ1-1 for the parts outside the CDR3, the full variable domain is DAGVTQSPTHLIKTRGQQVTLRCSPISGHKSVSWYQQVLGQGPQFIFQYYEKEERGRGNFPDRFSARQFPNYSSELNVNALLLGDSALYLCASSLGRERRVTEAFFGQGTRLTVV.

This chain connects TRBV10-3 to TRBJ1-1; D not resolved. V was shortened by 0 bases and J by 1 base, with 12 bases between the two germline ends. The CDR3 extends over 16 amino acids. The germline gives CDR1 ENHRY, CDR2 SYGVKD. CDR3 residues: CAISESGTRTNTEAFF. CDR3 DNA: TGTGCCATCAGTGAGTCGGGAACCCGGACGAACACTGAAGCTTTCTTT.

Within the sample, this clonotype is medium-sized. The chain recombines TRBV5-1 with TRBJ1-1, with D unresolved. The CDR3 extends over 12 amino acids. V lost 0 bases and J 8 bases, leaving 8 bases between the germline ends. Germline CDR1 reads SGHRS; CDR2 reads YFSETQ. CDR3: CASSLGGFEAFF. The DNA of the CDR3 is TGCGCCAGCAGCTTGGGAGGGTTCGAAGCTTTCTTT.

V is TRBV5-1 and J is TRBJ2-1, with no clear D. The V end lost 5 bases, the J end lost 1 base, and 4 bases lay between the germline ends. The CDR3 covers 12 residues. Per the germline V gene, CDR1 is SGHRS and CDR2 is YFSETQ. CDR3 loop: CASSFSYNEQFF. CDR3 DNA: TGCGCCAGCAGTTTTTCCTACAATGAGCAGTTCTTC.

In its sample, this clonotype is medium-sized. This chain uses TRBV12-3 or TRBV12-4 with TRBJ2-3; 10 bases map to TRBD1. Trimming at V came to 6 bases and at J to 3 bases, leaving 6 bases not matched to a gene. The CDR3 length is 15 residues. The chain's CDR3 is CASRRDRGLTDTQYF. The DNA for the CDR3 is TGTGCCAGCAGAAGGGACAGGGGCTTGACAGATACGCAGTATTTT.

This clonotype appeared many times. The chain has TRBV28 and TRBJ2-1, with TRBD2 identical over 7 bases. V trimming: 7 bases; J trimming: 5 bases; junction bases outside the gene matches: 14. The V gene's germline CDR1 is MDHEN and CDR2 SYDVKM. CDR3 length: 16 residues. The CDR3 sequence is CASTLGYLAADNEQFF. In DNA, the CDR3 is TGTGCCAGCACCTTAGGGTACCTAGCGGCCGACAATGAGCAGTTCTTC.

The chain uses TRBV20-1 and TRBJ1-1; D gene ambiguous. V lost 1 base, J lost 1 base, and 10 bases lay in between. The CDR3 length is 14 residues. CDR1 and CDR2 from the germline V gene are DFQATT and SNEGSKA (reference sequence). The CDR3, as DNA: TGCAGTGCTAGAGCCGGGAACCAGAACACTGAAGCTTTCTTT. As protein: CSARAGNQNTEAFF.

This clonotype is deemed large. The J gene is TRBJ1-1, the V gene TRBV12-3 or TRBV12-4; D not certain. V was pared by 5 bases and J by 7 bases, with 14 bases between. This CDR3 has 13 residues. The CDR3 DNA reads as TGTGCCAGCAGTCCCTGGGTCAGAGGTGAAGCTTTCTTT. Translating gives CASSPWVRGEAFF.

Within the sample, this clonotype is medium-sized. The genes are TRBV9 and TRBJ2-5, with a tentative D call TRBD2 (5 bases). Between the trimmed V and J ends, which lost 2 bases and 1 base, there was a span of 6 bases. This CDR3 spans 13 amino acids. Germline CDR1 and CDR2: SGDLS and YYNGEE. CDR3 nucleotide sequence: TGTGCCAGCAGCGTCGGGGTCCAAGAGACCCAGTACTTC. Amino acids: CASSVGVQETQYF.

For this clonotype: This may be a read error, as it is one base from a much larger clone. V gene TRBV5-4 combines with J gene TRBJ2-7; a possible D gene is TRBD1 (5 bases). The CDR3 runs to 12 residues. The germline V gene encodes CDR1 SGHNT and CDR2 YYREEE (reference sequence). V shed 1 base and J shed 9 bases, with 11 bases lying between them. In nucleotides, the CDR3 is TGTGCCAGCAGCTTGTCAGGGTCCGGGCAGTACTTC. Translation: CASSLSGSGQYF.

The chain uses TRBV27 and TRBJ2-5; D tentatively reads TRBD1 or TRBD2 (5 bases each). Per germline, CDR1 MNHEY and CDR2 SMNVEV (reference sequence). V was cut by 5 bases and J by 1 base, with 20 bases left in between. The CDR3 extends over 17 amino acids. In DNA, the CDR3 is TGTGCCAGCAGTCCAGAACGGTCAAGGGACGCCCAAGAGACCCAGTACTTC. Amino acid sequence: CASSPERSRDAQETQYF.

The V gene is TRBV10-3, the J gene TRBJ2-1; D is unclear. The germline gives CDR1 ENHRY, CDR2 SYGVKD. The ends were cut back, 0 bases at V and 0 bases at J, with 9 bases in the middle. This CDR3 region has 16 residues. This chain's CDR3 is CAISESATLSYNEQFF. The CDR3 DNA sequence: TGTGCCATCAGTGAGTCGGCGACCCTCTCCTACAATGAGCAGTTCTTC.

This clonotype has a count of ten or more. The chain recombines TRBV6-1 with TRBJ1-2; D is uncertain. Germline assignment: CDR1 MNHNS and CDR2 SASEGT. V was clipped by 1 base and J by 6 bases, with 21 bases between them. The CDR3 has 17 residues. The DNA for the CDR3 is TGTGCCAGCAGTGAAGTAAAAGCCGGGTCCTGGAGGGATGGCTACACCTTC. This gives the protein CASSEVKAGSWRDGYTF.

V and J are TRBV5-4 and TRBJ2-3; the match to TRBD1 covers 7 bases. The CDR3 sequence is 14 residues long. With V trimmed by 2 bases and J by 4 bases, 4 bases remained unmatched. Germline CDR1 is SGHNT and CDR2 is YYREEE (reference sequence). CDR3 loop: CASSFKGASDTQYF. In DNA form, the CDR3 reads TGTGCCAGCAGCTTCAAGGGGGCATCAGATACGCAGTATTTT.

The chain has TRBV5-6 and TRBJ1-1; maybe TRBD1 (6 bases). Trimming shortened V by 4 bases and J by 7 bases, and 11 bases separated the two germline ends. Germline CDR1 and CDR2: SGHDT and YYEEEE. CDR3 length: 12 residues. The CDR3 spells CASSGGRDEAFF. CDR3 nucleotide sequence: TGTGCCAGCAGCGGGGGGCGCGATGAAGCTTTCTTT.

This chain joins TRBV18 and TRBJ2-1; TRBD2 matches at 10 bases. V trimming: 3 bases; J trimming: 13 bases; junction bases outside the gene matches: 12. Germline V lookup: CDR1 KGHSH, CDR2 LQKENI. The CDR3 is 15 amino acids. In DNA, the CDR3 is TGTGCCAGCTCACCTTTCACTAGCGGGGAACTCCCCCAGTTCTTC. It encodes CASSPFTSGELPQFF.